A selection of T cell receptor beta chains follows, all from one sample in a study of T cells in Graves' hyperthyroidism and ophthalmopathy. TCRdb re-analysed the multiplex PCR reads in MiXCR, keeping a single row per CDR3 protein. This sample yields 500,000 to 650,000 distinct CDR3 sequences, of which 15% to 20% are seen a single time; 15% to 20% belongs to the top ten. Sequencing was performed on blood. The source of these receptors is a woman in her late teens or twenties with Graves' ophthalmopathy. Each CDR3 is given with its conserved first and last residue. A D gene is named only where the DNA matches it firmly. Expanded clones are given a class, and other clones once, few, many or no size at all.

>14|TRBJ1-5|TRBD1|many|TRBV6-2/TRBV6-3
CASTGTGGAQPQHF
TGTGCCAGCACCGGGACAGGGGGCGCCCAGCCCCAGCATTTT
>15|TRBJ2-1|.|many|TRBV11-1
CASSLAVAPNNEQFF
TGTGCCAGCAGCTTAGCTGTAGCGCCTAACAATGAGCAGTTCTTC
>16|TRBJ2-2|TRBD1|.|TRBV13
CASSSRDRGYTGELFF
TGTGCCAGCAGCTCCCGGGACAGGGGATACACCGGGGAGCTGTTTTTT
>16|TRBJ2-2|TRBD2|many|TRBV11-2
CASSLELAGVTGELFF
TGTGCCAGCAGCTTAGAACTAGCGGGAGTCACCGGGGAGCTGTTTTTT
>16|TRBJ2-2|.|few|TRBV7-2
CASSPRDIRITGELFF
TGTGCCAGCAGCCCCCGGGACATACGTATCACCGGGGAGCTGTTTTTT
>15|TRBJ2-1|TRBD2|many|TRBV7-3
CASSLLAVKYNEQFF
TGTGCCAGCAGCCTCCTAGCGGTAAAATACAATGAGCAGTTCTTC
>19|TRBJ2-1|TRBD2|many|TRBV7-8
CASSQPGTSGQSSYNEQFF
TGTGCCAGCAGCCAACCAGGGACTAGCGGGCAGAGCTCCTACAATGAGCAGTTCTTC
>18|TRBJ2-1|.|.|TRBV5-1
CASSSMSGGRKGANEQFF
TGCGCCAGCAGCTCCATGTCCGGCGGGAGAAAGGGGGCCAATGAGCAGTTCTTC
>14|TRBJ2-7|.|.|TRBV7-2
CASSLDWRTYEQYF
TGTGCCAGCAGCTTAGATTGGAGGACCTACGAGCAGTACTTC
>14|TRBJ1-1|TRBD1|few|TRBV12-3/TRBV12-4
CASRRDRTVTEAFF
TGTGCCAGCAGACGGGACAGAACAGTCACTGAAGCTTTCTTT
>15|TRBJ2-7|.|many|TRBV20-1
CSARETGLSSYEQYF
TGCAGTGCTAGAGAAACAGGGCTAAGCTCCTACGAGCAGTACTTC
>14|TRBJ2-7|.|.|TRBV6-1
CASSEARKTYEQYF
TGTGCCAGCAGTGAAGCTAGGAAAACCTACGAGCAGTACTTC
>18|TRBJ2-3|TRBD2|many|TRBV30
CAWSSRRLAGPYTDTQYF
TGTGCCTGGAGTTCCCGGAGGCTAGCGGGACCGTACACAGATACGCAGTATTTT
>12|TRBJ1-2|.|many|TRBV28
CASSRVGYGYTF
TGTGCCAGCAGTAGGGTGGGGTATGGCTACACCTTC
>13|TRBJ2-4|TRBD2|.|TRBV19
CASRSGGTNIQYF
TGTGCCAGTAGATCGGGGGGTACAAACATTCAGTACTTC
>15|TRBJ2-2|.|many|TRBV19
CASSPDIANTGELFF
TGTGCCAGTAGTCCGGACATCGCAAACACCGGGGAGCTGTTTTTT
>12|TRBJ1-5|TRBD1|many|TRBV28
CASRTPGGPQHF
TGTGCCAGCAGAACCCCAGGGGGGCCCCAGCATTTT
>11|TRBJ2-7|.|few|TRBV2
CASSENYEQYF
TGTGCCAGCAGTGAAAACTACGAGCAGTACTTC
>17|TRBJ2-6|TRBD1|few|TRBV7-8
CASSWDRVNSGANVLTF
TGTGCCAGCAGCTGGGACAGGGTCAACTCTGGGGCCAACGTCCTGACTTTC
>18|TRBJ2-3|.|many|TRBV7-2
CASSPLTYRGRGTDTQYF
TGTGCCAGCAGCCCGTTAACGTATCGGGGTAGGGGCACAGATACGCAGTATTTT
>17|TRBJ1-4|.|many|TRBV28
CASSVPPDRATNEKLFF
TGTGCCAGCAGTGTTCCTCCGGACAGAGCAACTAATGAAAAACTGTTTTTT
>21|TRBJ2-7|.|.|TRBV7-9
CASSLDFSQGKGDIASYEQYF
TGTGCCAGCAGCTTAGATTTCTCCCAGGGCAAAGGGGATATTGCCTCCTACGAGCAGTACTTC
>16|TRBJ2-1|.|many|TRBV7-8
CASSLGQARIYNEQFF
TGTGCCAGCAGCTTGGGTCAGGCCCGTATTTACAATGAGCAGTTCTTC
>13|TRBJ2-1|.|many|TRBV12-3/TRBV12-4
CASSLAHYNEQFF
TGTGCCAGCAGTTTAGCGCATTACAATGAGCAGTTCTTC
>13|TRBJ1-1|.|many|TRBV29-1
CSVEDRRTAGAFF
TGCAGCGTTGAAGATCGTCGGACAGCGGGCGCTTTCTTT
>19|TRBJ2-6|TRBD1|.|TRBV7-9
CASSLADRGRVDGANVLTF
TGTGCCAGCAGCTTAGCGGACAGGGGGAGGGTGGACGGGGCCAACGTCCTGACTTTC
>15|TRBJ1-6|.|.|TRBV4-1
CASSQDTGYNSPLHF
TGCGCCAGCAGCCAAGACACGGGGTACAATTCACCCCTCCACTTT
>19|TRBJ1-4|.|few|TRBV20-1
CSARPFLLRIASTNEKLFF
TGCAGTGCTAGACCATTCCTACTAAGGATTGCGTCAACTAATGAAAAACTGTTTTTT
>12|TRBJ2-7|.|many|TRBV6-1
CASRESTYEQYF
TGTGCCAGCAGGGAATCGACCTACGAGCAGTACTTC
>14|TRBJ1-2|TRBD1|many|TRBV7-3
CASSSGQGFYGYTF
TGTGCCAGCAGCTCGGGACAGGGATTCTATGGCTACACCTTC
>14|TRBJ2-7|TRBD2|few|TRBV19
CASSAAGGTYEQYF
TGTGCCAGTAGCGCTGCGGGGGGAACCTACGAGCAGTACTTC
>14|TRBJ2-1|.|few|TRBV6-1
CASSEFGTYNEQFF
TGTGCCAGCAGTGAATTTGGGACCTACAATGAGCAGTTCTTC
>11|TRBJ1-6|TRBD1|.|TRBV20-1
CSAIDRGALHF
TGCAGTGCAATTGACAGGGGAGCCCTCCACTTT
>14|TRBJ2-7|TRBD1|many|TRBV30
CAWEGGTGDYEQYF
TGTGCCTGGGAAGGCGGGACAGGGGATTACGAGCAGTACTTC
>17|TRBJ2-2|.|.|TRBV7-8
CASSLSLRVANTGELFF
TGTGCCAGCAGCTTATCCCTCCGAGTAGCGAACACCGGGGAGCTGTTTTTT
>12|TRBJ2-7|.|many|TRBV29-1
CSVEAGSYEQYF
TGCAGCGTTGAAGCTGGAAGCTACGAGCAGTACTTC
>12|TRBJ2-3|.|many|TRBV9
CASKGGTDTQYF
TGTGCCAGCAAGGGAGGCACAGATACGCAGTATTTT
>13|TRBJ1-1|.|many|TRBV30
CAWSGGTNTEAFF
TGTGCCTGGAGTGGAGGTACTAACACTGAAGCTTTCTTT